Below are 24 T cell receptor beta chains sequenced from a single sample in a study of radiotherapy plus CTLA-4 blockade in lung cancer. Method: immunoSEQ multiplex PCR; TCRdb's copy keeps in-frame clones and lacks some. The sample shows about 77,000 clones, over 65% of them seen only once. The material was peripheral blood, obtained from a patient treated with radiotherapy plus ipilimumab. The receptors originated from a human donor with non-small cell lung cancer whose response to radiotherapy plus ipilimumab could not be evaluated.

CDR3 protein: CASSRGGPSYNEQFF. The CDR3 DNA reads TGTGCCAGCAGCCGCGGGGGCCCCTCTTACAATGAGCAGTTCTTC. This rearrangement joins TRBV6-1 to TRBJ2-1; a possible D gene is TRBD2 (7 bases). The germline CDR1 and CDR2 sequences are MNHNS and SASEGT. The CDR3 loop spans 15 amino acids. Trimming shortened V by 6 bases and J by 4 bases, and 16 bases separated the two germline ends.

V usage is TRBV9 and J usage is TRBJ2-3; 13 bases are a match to TRBD2. V lost 1 base and J lost 5; bases outside the gene matches: 4. Germline-derived CDR1 and CDR2 are SGDLS and YYNGEE. This CDR3 comprises 16 residues. Here the CDR3 reads CASSVLGTSGEDTQYF. The CDR3 DNA follows: TGTGCCAGCAGCGTATTGGGGACTAGCGGGGAAGATACGCAGTATTTT.

The sample holds a few counts of this clone. The V and J genes are TRBV5-1 and TRBJ1-1; possibly TRBD1 for D (6 bases). The germline V and J ends were trimmed by 5 bases and 4 bases, with 18 bases remaining between them. The CDR3 is made up of 15 amino acids. From germline, CDR1 is SGHRS and CDR2 YFSETQ. This chain's CDR3 is CASSLGAAGATEAFF. In DNA, the CDR3 is TGCGCCAGCAGTCTCGGGGCCGCAGGGGCCACTGAAGCTTTCTTT.

V usage is TRBV5-6 and J usage is TRBJ1-6; TRBD1 agrees at 9 bases. Per the germline V gene, CDR1 is SGHDT and CDR2 is YYEEEE. The ends lost 0 bases at V and 8 bases at J; junction bases unmatched: 6. The CDR3 loop spans 16 amino acids. CDR3 nucleotide sequence: TGTGCCAGCAGCTTGGTCCGGGACAGGGATTATTCACCCCTCCACTTT. Amino acid sequence: CASSLVRDRDYSPLHF.

This clone has a single count. The chain combines TRBV19 with TRBJ2-4; weak D call: TRBD2 (5 bases). V lost 5 bases and J 3 bases, leaving 8 bases between the germline ends. Germline V CDR1 and CDR2: LNHDA, SQIVND (reference sequence). This CDR3 is built from 13 residues. This CDR3 reads CASSSEVKNIQYF. In DNA form, the CDR3 reads TGTGCCAGTAGTTCGGAGGTCAAAAACATTCAGTACTTC.

The gene calls are TRBV7-6 and TRBJ2-7, with a possible D match to TRBD2 (6 bases). V dropped 3 bases and J dropped 2 bases, with 8 bases sitting between them. Looked up from germline, CDR1 is SGHVS and CDR2 is FNYEAQ. The CDR3 totals 13 residues. The CDR3, as DNA: TGTGCCAGCAGCTTCGGCGGGGCCTACGAGCAGTACTTC. Translated, it gives CASSFGGAYEQYF. Combining the CDR3 with reference TRBV7-6 and TRBJ2-7 gives the whole variable domain GAGVSQSPRYKVTKRGQDVALRCDPISGHVSLYWYRQALGQGPEFLTYFNYEAQQDKSGLPNDRFSAERPEGSISTLTIQRTEQRDSAMYRCASSFGGAYEQYFGPGTRLTVT.

J is TRBJ2-6 and V is TRBV29-1, with TRBD1 matching 9 bases. In germline, CDR1 is SQVTM, CDR2 ANQGSEA. The length of the CDR3 is 17 residues. The V segment lost 7 bases and the J segment 1 base; nucleotides outside the gene matches: 11. Here the CDR3 DNA reads TGCAGCGCCAACTTCCGGGACAGGGAGTCTGGGGCCAACGTCCTGACTTTC. This gives the protein CSANFRDRESGANVLTF. The variable domain in full, with the rest retrieved from reference TRBV29-1 and TRBJ2-6, is SAVISQKPSRDICQRGTSLTIQCQVDSQVTMMFWYRQQPGQSLTLIATANQGSEATYESGFVIDKFPISRPNLTFSTLTVSNMSPEDSSIYLCSANFRDRESGANVLTFGAGSRLTVL.

V and J are TRBV7-2 and TRBJ2-1; TRBD2 aligns across 8 bases. Germline trimming cut 3 bases from V and 8 bases from J; bases unmatched to any gene: 6. The CDR3 contains 14 residues. The germline V gene encodes CDR1 SGHTA and CDR2 FQGNSA. The CDR3 coding sequence is TGTGCCAGCAGCTTGGCGGGGGGAGATCATGAGCAGTTCTTC. Protein sequence: CASSLAGGDHEQFF.

Note on this clone: An end of the junction differs from the germline gene, which may be a read error. J is TRBJ1-1 and V is TRBV19, with D possibly TRBD1 on 6 matching bases. This CDR3 contains 14 residues. Per germline, CDR1 LNHDA and CDR2 SQIVND (reference sequence). The DNA of the CDR3 is TGTGCCAGTAGGGAAACAGGGTTGAACACTGAAGCTCTCTTT. Its protein product is CASRETGLNTEALF.

The V and J genes are TRBV9 and TRBJ2-2, with D perhaps matching TRBD1 (6 bases). Trimming shortened V by 1 base and J by 4 bases, and 11 bases separated the two germline ends. This CDR3 is 15 amino acids long. Germline V gives CDR1 SGDLS, CDR2 YYNGEE. CDR3 sequence reads: CASSVLMGATGELFF. DNA of the CDR3: TGTGCCAGCAGCGTACTGATGGGGGCCACCGGGGAGCTGTTTTTT.

The V gene is TRBV27, the J gene TRBJ1-1, with 7 positions matching TRBD1. The CDR3 consists of 11 residues. J was trimmed by 5 bases and V by 7 bases; bases with no gene match: 1. Germline V CDR1 and CDR2: MNHEY, SMNVEV (reference sequence). The CDR3 sequence: CASKQGTEAFF. As DNA, the CDR3 is TGTGCCAGCAAACAGGGGACTGAAGCTTTCTTT.

J is TRBJ1-2 and V is TRBV10-3; TRBD1 matches at 10 bases. Germline CDR1 ENHRY, CDR2 SYGVKD. J was trimmed by 3 bases and V by 10 bases; bases with no gene match: 5. CDR3 length: 13 residues. DNA for the CDR3: TGTGCCACCTGCGGGACAGGGGACTATGGCTACACCTTC. Amino acid sequence: CATCGTGDYGYTF.

This clone was seen a few times. The rearrangement joins TRBV10-3 to TRBJ1-1; TRBD1 agrees at 10 bases. Trimming took 9 bases from V and 3 from J; bases not matched to a gene: 1. CDR1 and CDR2 (germline): ENHRY, SYGVKD. The CDR3 is made up of 12 amino acids. CDR3 protein: CAIGQGDTEAFF. The CDR3 nucleotides are TGTGCCATAGGACAGGGGGACACTGAAGCTTTCTTT.

The rearrangement joins TRBV9 to TRBJ1-1; unclear D gene. This CDR3 region has 14 residues. V lost 0 bases, J lost 3 bases, and 9 bases lay in between. The germline gives CDR1 SGDLS, CDR2 YYNGEE. The CDR3 sequence is CASSVGRPDTEAFF. The CDR3, as DNA: TGTGCCAGCAGCGTAGGGAGACCCGACACTGAAGCTTTCTTT.

The J gene is TRBJ1-2, the V gene TRBV4-1; tentative D call: TRBD1 (6 bases). The CDR3 covers 16 residues. V was pared by 1 base and J by 4 bases, with 16 bases between. CDR1 and CDR2 (germline): MGHRA, YSYEKL. The CDR3 nucleotides are TGCGCCAGCAGCCAAGGAGGAGGGAGGGGGACCTATGGCTACACCTTC. This sequence encodes CASSQGGGRGTYGYTF.

This chain uses TRBV6-5 with TRBJ2-3; D is unresolved. Trimming shortened V by 8 bases and J by 2 bases, and 14 bases separated the two germline ends. Germline V gene lookup returns CDR1 MNHEY and CDR2 SVGAGI. The CDR3 contains 14 residues. The CDR3 loop is CASSPGLSTDTQYF. Written as DNA, the CDR3 is TGTGCCAGCTCCCCGGGTCTGTCCACAGATACGCAGTATTTT.

This chain joins TRBV7-9 and TRBJ2-3; TRBD2 matches at 10 bases. Germline V gives CDR1 SEHNR, CDR2 FQNEAQ (reference sequence). The CDR3 is made up of 14 amino acids. V gave up 5 bases and J gave up 5 bases; unmatched junction bases: 4. CDR3 protein: CASSERGGKDTQYF. Written as DNA, the CDR3 is TGTGCCAGCAGCGAGCGGGGGGGTAAAGATACGCAGTATTTT. Complete variable domain (other parts from reference TRBV7-9 and TRBJ2-3): DTGVSQNPRHKITKRGQNVTFRCDPISEHNRLYWYRQTLGQGPEFLTYFQNEAQLEKSRLLSDRFSAERPKGSFSTLEIQRTEQGDSAMYLCASSERGGKDTQYFGPGTRLTVL.

A word on this clone: Compared with germline, one end of the junction differs, possibly owing to a read error. This CDR3 is CASSLGEFGRVGF. The DNA for the CDR3 is TGTGCCAGCAGCTTAGGAGAATTTGGCAGGGTAGGCTTC. The chain has TRBV11-2 and TRBJ2-7; perhaps TRBD1 as D (5 bases). This CDR3 spans 13 amino acids. Germline V gene sequence: CDR1 SGHAT, CDR2 FQNNGV.

This chain connects TRBV28 to TRBJ1-2; 12 bases line up with TRBD1. The V gene end was trimmed by 5 bases and the J gene end by 8 bases; junction bases not matched to a gene: 9. This CDR3 contains 15 residues. Per the germline V gene, CDR1 is MDHEN and CDR2 is SYDVKM. The CDR3 nucleotides are TGTGCCAGCAGTGCACCGGGACAGGGGGCTCACGGCTACACCTTC. Amino acid sequence: CASSAPGQGAHGYTF.

V is TRBV7-2 and J is TRBJ2-5, with 7 bases that match TRBD2. The CDR3 is 14 residues long. Per the germline V gene, CDR1 is SGHTA and CDR2 is FQGNSA. V lost 6 bases, J lost 7 bases, and 11 bases stayed unmatched. CDR3: CASSPPGSGGTQYF. The CDR3 bases are TGTGCCAGCAGTCCCCCGGGTTCGGGGGGGACCCAGTACTTC.

This chain links TRBV28 with TRBJ2-5; 9 positions match TRBD1. V lost 5 bases to trimming and J lost 3 bases; unmatched junction nucleotides: 4. CDR3 length equals 14 residues. The germline V gene encodes CDR1 MDHEN and CDR2 SYDVKM. The CDR3 bases are TGTGCCAGCAGTCCATGGGACAGGGAAGAGACCCAGTACTTC. It translates to CASSPWDREETQYF.

This clone was detected a few times. This rearrangement joins TRBV30 to TRBJ2-7; tentative D call: TRBD1 (5 bases). This CDR3 comprises 14 residues. Germline-derived CDR1 and CDR2 are GTSNPN and SVGIG (reference sequence). Trimming removed 2 bases at V and 3 bases at J, with 14 bases between. The CDR3 is CAWSRGLRSYEQYF. In nucleotides, the CDR3 is TGTGCCTGGAGTAGGGGCCTAAGGAGCTACGAGCAGTACTTC. The full variable domain, rest sourced from reference TRBV30 and TRBJ2-7, is SQTIHQWPATLVQPVGSPLSLECTVEGTSNPNLYWYRQAAGRGLQLLFYSVGIGQISSEVPQNLSASRPQDRQFILSSKKLLLSDSGFYLCAWSRGLRSYEQYFGPGTRLTVT.

The rearrangement joins TRBV11-2 to TRBJ2-4, with 10 bases lining up with TRBD1. J was trimmed by 9 bases and V by 0 bases; bases with no gene match: 5. CDR1 SGHAT and CDR2 FQNNGV come from the germline V gene. The CDR3 totals 15 residues. The DNA of the CDR3 is TGTGCCAGCAGCTTAGATTGGGACAGGGGTACCATTCAGTACTTC. Its translation: CASSLDWDRGTIQYF.

The chain recombines TRBV5-4 with TRBJ2-1; 10 bases match TRBD2. This CDR3 is 15 amino acids long. Germline assignment: CDR1 SGHNT and CDR2 YYREEE (reference sequence). The trim removed 5 bases at V and 7 bases at J, leaving 9 bases unmatched. The CDR3 region has the DNA TGTGCCAGCAGTCCTCTAGCGGGAGTTTGGAATGAGCAGTTCTTC. Its protein is CASSPLAGVWNEQFF.